This paragraph reports one TCR beta chain. The CDR3 spans 13 residues. CDR1 and CDR2 (germline): LGHNA, YSLEER. V was clipped by 0 bases and J by 6 bases, with 6 bases between them. The data stem from a study of control samples from healthy donors and cancer patients. Measured with immunoSEQ multiplex PCR; TCRdb has only the in-frame clones, and not every one. The sample includes under 150,000 clones, around 90% of them seen just once. This receptor was obtained from a man aged 25-45 years in good health. The V gene is TRBV4-3, the J gene TRBJ1-5; D not certain. Sequencing was done on a sample of blood. CDR3 sequence (DNA): TGCGCCAGCAGCCAAGATTATGGTCAGCCCCAGCATTTT. Its protein product is CASSQDYGQPQHF.